The text below deals with one T cell receptor beta chain. As handled by the study authors: Nucleated cell counts were estimated from reference gene primer amplification. Clones were sequenced by immunoSEQ multiplex PCR, and TCRdb holds only the in-frame ones, with some missing. From that table come the V and J calls and clone size; the DNA was used to work out D and trimming. The table records under 200,000 clones, 84% of them present only once. This sample stems from a study of blood T cell repertoires in COVID-19. Study summary: PBMCs, B-cell-depleted T cells, or T cells provided the cDNA or gDNA that made up the material.

The CDR3 consists of 15 residues. Germline assignment: CDR1 MNHEY and CDR2 SVGAGI. V gave up 6 bases and J gave up 4 bases, with 19 bases separating them. The sequenced sample was peripheral blood. The V gene is TRBV6-5, the J gene TRBJ2-7; possible D gene TRBD1, 6 bases. The sequence derives from a man between 18 and 35 years old with active or convalescent COVID-19. The CDR3 is CASSKGGPDHYEQYF. The CDR3 DNA follows: TGTGCCAGCAGCAAAGGGGGACCGGACCATTACGAGCAGTACTTC.